This entry is about one T cell receptor (beta chain). One end of the junction does not line up with germline, which may come from a read error. The data derive from a study of neurological immune-mediated disorders. The CDR3 has 13 amino acids. Germline loops: CDR1 MNHEY, CDR2 SVGEGT. Synthesis of cDNA was accomplished via 5'RACE employing 10-nucleotide random UMIs. TCRdb re-derived calls from the 5' RACE reads in MiXCR, one entry per CDR3 protein. The profile shows tens of thousands of distinct CDR3 sequences, roughly 2.5% of them singletons. The unsorted libraries were prepared from 2 million PBMCs (stored at -80 C).

Sequenced: PBMCs. The sequence derives from a man aged 50 to 59 with multiple sclerosis. The V call is TRBV6-2 or TRBV6-3, the J call TRBJ1-5; D remains unclear. The CDR3 loop reads CASSYSADQPLNF. CDR3 nucleotide sequence: TGTGCCAGCAGTTACTCGGCGGATCAGCCCCTGAATTTT.